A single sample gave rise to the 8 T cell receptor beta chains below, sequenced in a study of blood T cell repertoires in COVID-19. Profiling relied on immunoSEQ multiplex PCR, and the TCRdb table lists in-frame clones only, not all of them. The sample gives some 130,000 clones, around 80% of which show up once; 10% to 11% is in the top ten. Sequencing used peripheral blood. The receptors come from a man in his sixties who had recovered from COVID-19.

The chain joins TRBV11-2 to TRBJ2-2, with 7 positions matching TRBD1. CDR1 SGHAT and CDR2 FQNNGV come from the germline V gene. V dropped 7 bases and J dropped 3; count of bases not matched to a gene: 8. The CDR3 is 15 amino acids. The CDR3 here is CASTSLDRDTGELFF. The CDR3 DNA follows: TGTGCCAGCACGTCCCTCGACAGGGACACCGGGGAGCTGTTTTTT.

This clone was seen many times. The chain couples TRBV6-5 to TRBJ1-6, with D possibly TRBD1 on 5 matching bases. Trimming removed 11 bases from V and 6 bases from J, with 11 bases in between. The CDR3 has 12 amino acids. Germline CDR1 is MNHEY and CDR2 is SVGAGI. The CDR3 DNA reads TGTGCCGGACGACAGTCTAATTCACCCCTCCACTTT. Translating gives CAGRQSNSPLHF.

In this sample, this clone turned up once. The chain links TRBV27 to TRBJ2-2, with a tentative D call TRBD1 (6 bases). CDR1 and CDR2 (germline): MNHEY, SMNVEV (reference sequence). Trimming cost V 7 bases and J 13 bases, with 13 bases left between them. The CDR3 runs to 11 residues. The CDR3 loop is CASISQGRLFF. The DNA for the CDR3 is TGTGCCAGCATCTCACAGGGCAGGCTGTTTTTT.

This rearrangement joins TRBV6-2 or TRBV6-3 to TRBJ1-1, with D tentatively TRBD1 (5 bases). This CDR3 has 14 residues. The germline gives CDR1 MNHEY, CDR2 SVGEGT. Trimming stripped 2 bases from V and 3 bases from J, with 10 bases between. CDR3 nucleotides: TGTGCCAGCAGTTACGGGGGGTTGGACACTGAAGCTTTCTTT. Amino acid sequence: CASSYGGLDTEAFF.

The CDR3 nucleotides read TGTGCCAGCAGCTTGTCCCGGACACAGGAGCAGTACTTC. Translation: CASSLSRTQEQYF. The chain links TRBV11-3 to TRBJ2-7, with TRBD1 as a possible D gene (5 bases). This CDR3 spans 13 amino acids. The germline V and J ends were trimmed by 3 bases and 7 bases, with 13 bases remaining between them. Germline CDR1 is SGHNT and CDR2 is YENEEA.

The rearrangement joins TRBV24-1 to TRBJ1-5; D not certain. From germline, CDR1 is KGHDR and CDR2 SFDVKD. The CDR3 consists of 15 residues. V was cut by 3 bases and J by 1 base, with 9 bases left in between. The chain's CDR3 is CATSDVSGSNQPQHF. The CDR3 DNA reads TGTGCCACCAGTGATGTTTCGGGGAGCAATCAGCCCCAGCATTTT.

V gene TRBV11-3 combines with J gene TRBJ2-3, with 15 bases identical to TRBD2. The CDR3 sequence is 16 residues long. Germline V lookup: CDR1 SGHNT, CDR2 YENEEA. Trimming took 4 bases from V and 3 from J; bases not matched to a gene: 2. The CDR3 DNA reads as TGTGCCAGCAGCTCCGGGACTAGCGGGAGGACAGATACGCAGTATTTT. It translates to CASSSGTSGRTDTQYF.

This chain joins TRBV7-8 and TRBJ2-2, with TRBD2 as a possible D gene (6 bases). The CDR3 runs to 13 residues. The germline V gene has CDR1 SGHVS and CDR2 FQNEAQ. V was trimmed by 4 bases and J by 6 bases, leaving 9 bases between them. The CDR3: CASSYRRAGELFF. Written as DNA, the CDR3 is TGTGCCAGCAGCTATAGGAGGGCCGGGGAGCTGTTTTTT.